This T cell receptor beta chain was sequenced during a study of CD8 T cells in ankylosing spondylitis. As for this clonotype: Antigen unknown. Possible read error: a much larger clone is one base away.

Study findings and constraints: Previous work reported some of these motif variants in the synovial fluid and blood of reactive arthritis. Disease-linked clones were found to be CD8+ and relatively rare in peripheral blood.

MiXCR, applied by TCRdb to the 5' RACE reads, yields one record per CDR3 protein. The sample records about 240,000 distinct CDR3 sequences, approximately 24% being singletons. The origin of this receptor is a male donor with ankylosing spondylitis or in good health (not recorded which). Sequenced input: blood, either unsorted or a sorted T cell fraction (not recorded which).

The CDR3 region is CASHGTGVCNEQFF. The CDR3 DNA reads as TGTGCCAGCCACGGGACGGGGGTCTGCAATGAGCAGTTCTTC. V is TRBV6-1 and J is TRBJ2-1; TRBD2 might be the D (6 bases). Trimming took 8 bases from V and 6 from J, leaving 17 bases between them. The CDR3 runs to 14 residues. Looked up from germline, CDR1 is MNHNS and CDR2 is SASEGT.